These T cell receptor beta chains were read from a single sample in a study of T cell responses to AZD1222 COVID-19 vaccine. TCRdb's copy holds only in-frame clones and misses some; the assay was immunoSEQ multiplex PCR. The table records roughly 120,000 clones, around 90% of them present only once. This material consisted of peripheral blood, taken 28 days after the second AZD1222 dose. The source of these receptors is an adult who received the AZD1222 COVID-19 vaccine. The CDR3 runs from the conserved cysteine through the conserved F or W.

TRBV2	TRBJ2-3	17	CASRPGLAGGRTDTQYF
TRBV19	TRBJ2-7	11	CASKQGSEQYF
TRBV19	TRBJ1-5	16	CASSPLERHENQPQHF
TRBV7-9	TRBJ2-3	15	CASSLGYSSTDTQYF
TRBV5-1	TRBJ2-2	17	CASSLGSGDRPPGELFF
TRBV12-3/TRBV12-4	TRBJ2-5	13	CASMRGDQETQYF
TRBV5-4	TRBJ1-3	16	CASSPGQGRTGNTIYF
TRBV7-9	TRBJ2-3	11	CASGRADTQYF
TRBV27	TRBJ2-2	17	CASRIGEAWEGTGELFF
TRBV6-5	TRBJ1-1	14	CASRVGGARTEAFF
TRBV27	TRBJ1-1	13	CASSYDRNTEAFF
TRBV5-1	TRBJ2-2	16	CASSLRGQLYTGELFF
TRBV4-1	TRBJ2-1	14	CASSQVGQYNEQFF
TRBV28	TRBJ1-5	15	CASSRSDRGNQPQHF
TRBV5-1	TRBJ2-1	15	CASSPGEGGGYEQFF
TRBV9	TRBJ2-3	15	CASSVGASFTDTQYF
TRBV7-2	TRBJ2-5	13	CAPVRLGAETQYF
TRBV5-4	TRBJ1-6	16	CASSLEVSSYNSPLHF
TRBV9	TRBJ2-3	15	CASSPGLAGTDTQYF
TRBV27	TRBJ1-5	14	CASSFSGNNQPQHF
TRBV5-1	TRBJ1-1	14	CASSLAGDNTEAFF
TRBV19	TRBJ2-3	16	CASSLRTSGGTDTQYF
TRBV18	TRBJ2-7	16	CASSPPRLAGSYEQYF
TRBV2	TRBJ2-7	12	CASSIANYEQYF
TRBV2	TRBJ1-1	16	CASCQFWAGTNTEAFF
TRBV25-1	TRBJ1-4	14	CASSDGRVGEKLFF
TRBV4-2	TRBJ2-1	16	CASSHEMTGSYNEQFF
TRBV28	TRBJ2-1	18	CASSSIRDRGSSYNEQFF
TRBV25-1	TRBJ1-2	11	CASSVGAGYTF